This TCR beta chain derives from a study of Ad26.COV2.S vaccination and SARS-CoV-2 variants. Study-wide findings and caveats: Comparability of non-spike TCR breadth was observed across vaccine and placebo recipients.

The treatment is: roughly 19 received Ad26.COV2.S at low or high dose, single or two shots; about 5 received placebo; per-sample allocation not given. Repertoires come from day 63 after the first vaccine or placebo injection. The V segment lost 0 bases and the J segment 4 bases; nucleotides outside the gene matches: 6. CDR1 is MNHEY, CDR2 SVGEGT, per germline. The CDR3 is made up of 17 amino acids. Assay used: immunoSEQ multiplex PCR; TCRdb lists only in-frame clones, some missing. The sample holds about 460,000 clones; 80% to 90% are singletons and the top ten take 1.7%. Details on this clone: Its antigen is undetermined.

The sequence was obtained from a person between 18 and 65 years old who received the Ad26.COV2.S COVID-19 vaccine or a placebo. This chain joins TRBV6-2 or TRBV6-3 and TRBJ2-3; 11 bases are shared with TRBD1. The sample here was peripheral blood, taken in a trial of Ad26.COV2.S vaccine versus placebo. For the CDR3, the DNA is TGTGCCAGCAGTTACTCGATGGACAGGGGGCGTTCAGATACGCAGTATTTT. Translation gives CASSYSMDRGRSDTQYF.